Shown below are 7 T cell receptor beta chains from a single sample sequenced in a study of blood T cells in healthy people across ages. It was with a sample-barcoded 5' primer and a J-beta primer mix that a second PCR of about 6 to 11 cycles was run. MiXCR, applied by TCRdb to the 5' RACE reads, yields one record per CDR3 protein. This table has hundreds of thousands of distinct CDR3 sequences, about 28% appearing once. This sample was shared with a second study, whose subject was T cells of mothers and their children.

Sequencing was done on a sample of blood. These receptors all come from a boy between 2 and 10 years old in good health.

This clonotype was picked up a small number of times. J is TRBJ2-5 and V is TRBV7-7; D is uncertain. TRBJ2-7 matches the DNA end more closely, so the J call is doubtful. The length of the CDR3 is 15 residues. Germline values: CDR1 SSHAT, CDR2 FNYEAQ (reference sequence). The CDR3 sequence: CASSFLFVLSYEQYF. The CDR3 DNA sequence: TGTGCCAGCAGCTTCTTATTTGTGCTGAGTTACGAGCAGTACTTC.

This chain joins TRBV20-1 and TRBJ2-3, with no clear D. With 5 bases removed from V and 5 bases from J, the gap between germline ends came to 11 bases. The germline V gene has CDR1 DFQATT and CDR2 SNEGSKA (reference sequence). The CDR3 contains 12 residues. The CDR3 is CSARVEIDTQYF. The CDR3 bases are TGCAGTGCTCGAGTCGAAATAGATACGCAGTATTTT.

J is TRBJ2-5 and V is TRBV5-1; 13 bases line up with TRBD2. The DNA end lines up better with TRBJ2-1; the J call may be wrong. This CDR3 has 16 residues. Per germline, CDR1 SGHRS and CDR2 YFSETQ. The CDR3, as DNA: TGCGCCAGCAGCTCGGAACTAGCGGGGGGGCAAAATGAGCAGTTCTTC. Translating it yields CASSSELAGGQNEQFF.

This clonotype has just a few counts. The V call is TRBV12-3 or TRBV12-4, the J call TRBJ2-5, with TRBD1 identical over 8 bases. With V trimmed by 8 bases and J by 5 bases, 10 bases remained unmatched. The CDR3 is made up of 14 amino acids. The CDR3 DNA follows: TGTGCCAGCGGAGGACAGGGTGCCCGGGAGACCCAGTACTTC. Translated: CASGGQGARETQYF.

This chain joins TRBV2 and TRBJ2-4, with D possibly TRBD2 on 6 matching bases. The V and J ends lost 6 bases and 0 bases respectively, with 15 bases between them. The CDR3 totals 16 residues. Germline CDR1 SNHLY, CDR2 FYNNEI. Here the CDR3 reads CASRKVFSGAKNIQYF. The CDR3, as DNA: TGTGCCAGCAGAAAGGTTTTTAGCGGAGCCAAAAACATTCAGTACTTC.

CDR3 DNA: TGTGCCAGCACAGGGACAGGGGGTGAAAAACTGTTTTTT. It codes for CASTGTGGEKLFF. This chain uses TRBV12-3 or TRBV12-4 with TRBJ1-4, with TRBD1 matching over 11 bases. This CDR3 has 13 residues. The V gene end was trimmed by 7 bases and the J gene end by 7 bases; junction bases not matched to a gene: 2.

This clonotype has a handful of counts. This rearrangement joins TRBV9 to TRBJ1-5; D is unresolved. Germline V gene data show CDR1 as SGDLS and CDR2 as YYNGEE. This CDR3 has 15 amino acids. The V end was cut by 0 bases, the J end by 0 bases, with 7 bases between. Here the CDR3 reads CASSVAPDSNQPQHF. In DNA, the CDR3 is TGTGCCAGCAGCGTAGCCCCGGATAGCAATCAGCCCCAGCATTTT.